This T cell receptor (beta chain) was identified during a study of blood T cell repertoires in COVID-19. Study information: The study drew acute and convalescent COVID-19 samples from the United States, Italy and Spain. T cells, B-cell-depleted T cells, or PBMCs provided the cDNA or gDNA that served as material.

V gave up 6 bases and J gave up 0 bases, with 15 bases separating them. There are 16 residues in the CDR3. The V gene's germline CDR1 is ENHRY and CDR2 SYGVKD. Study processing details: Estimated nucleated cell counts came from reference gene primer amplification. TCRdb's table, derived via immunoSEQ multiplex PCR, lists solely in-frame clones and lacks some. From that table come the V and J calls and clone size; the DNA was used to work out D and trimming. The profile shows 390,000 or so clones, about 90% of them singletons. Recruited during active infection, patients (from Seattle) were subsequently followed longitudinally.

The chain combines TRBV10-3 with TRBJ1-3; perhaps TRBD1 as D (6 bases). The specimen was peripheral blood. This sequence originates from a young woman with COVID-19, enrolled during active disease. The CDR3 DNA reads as TGTGCCATCAGGACAGGTGGGGGCAGCTCTGGAAACACCATATATTTT. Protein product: CAIRTGGGSSGNTIYF.